The 19 T cell receptor beta chains presented below share a single source sample, sequenced in a study of regulatory T cells in long-lasting Graves disease. Construction of the TCR beta libraries employed iRepertoire HTBI primers in conjunction with Arm-PCR of CDR3 regions. MiXCR, run by TCRdb on the multiplex PCR reads, gives a single entry per CDR3 protein. The data show over 350,000 distinct CDR3 sequences, less than 25% seen once. Time point meaning: persistent/refractory GD, antithyroid drugs over 5 years with positive TRAb. The authors made the TCR library using RNA they extracted from PBMCs. The sequenced sample was peripheral blood mononuclear cells (PBMCs), obtained when the disease was refractory, from a patient treated with antithyroid drugs. Receptors originate from a female donor with Graves disease.

This chain joins TRBV7-2 and TRBJ1-5, with 7 bases fitting TRBD1. The CDR3 is 17 residues long. V dropped 2 bases and J dropped 2; count of bases not matched to a gene: 9. Germline V CDR1 and CDR2: SGHTA, FQGNSA. This CDR3 is CASSLFPPQGGNQPQHF. DNA for the CDR3: TGTGCCAGCAGCTTATTCCCCCCGCAGGGGGGCAATCAGCCCCAGCATTTT.

This clonotype was recorded many times. V gene TRBV11-2 combines with J gene TRBJ2-5; tentatively, D is TRBD1 or TRBD2 (6 bases each). Trimming took 5 bases from V and 5 from J, leaving 18 bases between them. The germline V gene encodes CDR1 SGHAT and CDR2 FQNNGV. The CDR3 has 15 residues. The CDR3 loop is CASSLVGGRQETQYF. The CDR3 DNA sequence: TGTGCCAGCAGCCTCGTAGGGGGGCGCCAGGAGACCCAGTACTTC. Looking up the rest from reference TRBV11-2 and TRBJ2-5 gives the full variable domain: EAGVAQSPRYKIIEKRQSVAFWCNPISGHATLYWYQQILGQGPKLLIQFQNNGVVDDSQLPKDRFSAERLKGVDSTLKIQPAKLEDSAVYLCASSLVGGRQETQYFGPGTRLLVL.

This clonotype was counted many times. This chain uses TRBV7-2 with TRBJ1-1, with D possibly TRBD1 on 5 matching bases. There are 13 residues in the CDR3. The germline gives CDR1 SGHTA, CDR2 FQGNSA. V lost 5 bases, J lost 4 bases, and 11 bases lay in between. CDR3 bases: TGTGCCAGCAGCCAACTGGGGGGCACTGAAGCTTTCTTT. The encoded protein is CASSQLGGTEAFF.

The chain recombines TRBV12-3 or TRBV12-4 with TRBJ2-7; 7 nucleotides line up with TRBD2. The CDR3 is 12 amino acids. V was clipped by 7 bases and J by 5 bases; unmatched bases: 5. The CDR3 here is CASTSGGHEQYF. CDR3 coding DNA: TGTGCCAGCACCTCGGGGGGACACGAGCAGTACTTC.

The rearrangement joins TRBV9 to TRBJ1-2; the D gene is possibly TRBD1 (6 bases). V was trimmed by 3 bases and J by 1 base, leaving 13 bases between them. The CDR3 has 15 amino acids. CDR1 SGDLS and CDR2 YYNGEE come from the germline V gene. CDR3 sequence reads: CASSDNSRGNYGYTF. In DNA form, the CDR3 reads TGTGCCAGCAGCGACAATAGCAGGGGTAACTATGGCTACACCTTC.

This chain connects TRBV28 to TRBJ1-1, with 7 bases lining up with TRBD1. The V gene end was trimmed by 5 bases and the J gene end by 3 bases; junction bases not matched to a gene: 9. The CDR3 has 15 amino acids. Germline V gene sequence: CDR1 MDHEN, CDR2 SYDVKM. CDR3 amino acids: CASSTYRGRDTEAFF. Written as DNA, the CDR3 is TGTGCCAGCAGTACCTATAGGGGGCGCGACACTGAAGCTTTCTTT.

The genes are TRBV12-3 or TRBV12-4 and TRBJ2-3; D call uncertain. V was cut by 8 bases and J by 4 bases, with 7 bases left in between. The CDR3 contains 11 residues. The CDR3 nucleotides are TGTGCCAGCGGGGATCCAGATACGCAGTATTTT. This translates into CASGDPDTQYF.

This clonotype was detected ten times or more. The chain is built from TRBV30 and TRBJ1-6; D gene ambiguous. V dropped 1 base and J dropped 14 bases, with 6 bases sitting between them. The germline V gene encodes CDR1 GTSNPN and CDR2 SVGIG (reference sequence). The CDR3 extends over 10 amino acids. The chain's CDR3 is CAWSDETLHF. The CDR3 DNA follows: TGTGCCTGGAGTGATGAGACCCTCCACTTT.

The V call is TRBV19, the J call TRBJ2-2; TRBD2 matches at 10 bases. CDR1 is LNHDA and CDR2 is SQIVND in the germline V gene (reference sequence). This CDR3 has 16 residues. Losses at the gene ends were 3 bases for V and 5 bases for J; bases not matched to a gene: 6. In DNA, the CDR3 is TGTGCCAGTAGTATTCTAGCGGGAGTAGGTACCGGGGAGCTGTTTTTT. It codes for CASSILAGVGTGELFF.

The chain combines TRBV28 with TRBJ2-2; TRBD2 matches at 10 bases. CDR3 length equals 18 residues. Losses at the gene ends were 6 bases for V and 4 bases for J; bases not matched to a gene: 14. Germline CDR1 is MDHEN and CDR2 is SYDVKM. The CDR3 DNA reads as TGTGCCAGCAGCCCCAGGAGCGGGAGGGCCGGGGGCACCGGGGAGCTGTTTTTT. Encoded protein: CASSPRSGRAGGTGELFF. Full variable domain (missing parts from reference TRBV28 and TRBJ2-2): DVKVTQSSRYLVKRTGEKVFLECVQDMDHENMFWYRQDPGLGLRLIYFSYDVKMKEKGDIPEGYSVSREKKERFSLILESASTNQTSMYLCASSPRSGRAGGTGELFFGEGSRLTVL.

This clonotype was seen repeatedly, ten times or more. This sequence joins TRBV7-2 and TRBJ1-1; tentative D call: TRBD1 (6 bases). There are 14 residues in the CDR3. Germline V gives CDR1 SGHTA, CDR2 FQGNSA. V was clipped by 6 bases and J by 1 base, with 12 bases between them. The CDR3 coding sequence is TGTGCCAGCAGTTTTGGACAGACGAACACTGAAGCTTTCTTT. The encoded protein is CASSFGQTNTEAFF.

A note on this clonotype: Being one base from a much bigger clone, this may be a read error. The V gene is TRBV27, the J gene TRBJ1-2; D unresolved. The CDR3 has 13 amino acids. V lost 8 bases and J lost 3, with 13 bases in between. Germline loops: CDR1 MNHEY, CDR2 SMNVEV (reference sequence). This CDR3 is CASAPADYYGYTF. CDR3 coding DNA: TGTGCCAGCGCACCGGCAGATTACTATGGCTACACCTTC.

Ten or more counts support this clonotype. This chain joins TRBV28 and TRBJ2-2; TRBD1 matches at 9 bases. The V and J ends lost 1 base and 2 bases, in that order; junction bases with no gene match: 5. Germline V gene sequence: CDR1 MDHEN, CDR2 SYDVKM. The CDR3 spans 17 residues. The CDR3 reads CASSLLGTGPNTGELFF. The CDR3 DNA sequence: TGTGCCAGCAGTTTATTGGGGACAGGGCCAAACACCGGGGAGCTGTTTTTT.

The genes are TRBV3-1 and TRBJ2-4, with 8 positions matching TRBD2. V trimming: 4 bases; J trimming: 5 bases; junction bases outside the gene matches: 13. Germline CDR1 reads LGHDT; CDR2 reads YNNKEL (reference sequence). CDR3 length: 17 amino acids. This chain's CDR3 is CASSRYGGVPDENIQYF. As DNA, the CDR3 is TGTGCCAGCAGCCGCTACGGGGGGGTTCCCGACGAAAACATTCAGTACTTC.

The rearrangement links TRBV5-4 to TRBJ2-7; no clear D gene. The V gene's germline CDR1 is SGHNT and CDR2 YYREEE (reference sequence). The CDR3 spans 13 residues. With 3 bases removed from V and 5 bases from J, the gap between germline ends came to 12 bases. CDR3 nucleotides: TGTGCCAGCAGCTCGACCCTGGCGAACGAGCAGTACTTC. Translated: CASSSTLANEQYF.

This clonotype was detected many times. The chain employs TRBV7-9 and TRBJ2-2; TRBD2 matches 12 bases. The CDR3 runs 14 residues. CDR1 and CDR2 (germline): SEHNR, FQNEAQ (reference sequence). Losses at the gene ends were 5 bases for V and 6 bases for J; bases not matched to a gene: 1. CDR3 DNA sequence: TGTGCCAGCAGCAGACTAGCGGGAGCCGGGGAGCTGTTTTTT. This codes for CASSRLAGAGELFF. Based on the CDR3 plus reference TRBV7-9 and TRBJ2-2, the full variable domain is DTGVSQNPRHKITKRGQNVTFRCDPISEHNRLYWYRQTLGQGPEFLTYFQNEAQLEKSRLLSDRFSAERPKGSFSTLEIQRTEQGDSAMYLCASSRLAGAGELFFGEGSRLTVL.

The chain carries TRBV7-9 and TRBJ2-5; D gene unclear. Germline CDR1 and CDR2: SEHNR and FQNEAQ (reference sequence). V dropped 2 bases and J dropped 1 base, with 8 bases sitting between them. The CDR3 has 14 amino acids. Here the CDR3 reads CASSLTSSQETQYF. The CDR3 DNA follows: TGTGCCAGCAGCTTAACAAGCAGCCAAGAGACCCAGTACTTC.

Remarks on this clonotype: One base away lies a much larger clone, so this may be a sequencing read error. The missing conserved phenylalanine or tryptophan at the end of this CDR3 makes a read error likely. This chain connects TRBV5-6 to TRBJ2-7; TRBD2 aligns across 7 bases. Germline-derived CDR1 and CDR2 are SGHDT and YYEEEE. The J segment lost 4 bases and the V segment lost 0 bases, leaving 4 bases of the junction unmatched. The CDR3 contains 14 residues. The CDR3 here is CASSLGRGEYEQYS. DNA of the CDR3: TGTGCCAGCAGCTTGGGACGGGGGGAGTACGAGCAGTACTCC.

The CDR3 DNA reads TGTGCCAGCAGCGTTAGATGGAACACTGAAGCTTTCTTT. Residues: CASSVRWNTEAFF. The chain has TRBV9 and TRBJ1-1; D is ambiguous. The ends were cut back, 2 bases at V and 1 base at J, with 6 bases in the middle. The CDR3 is 13 residues long. Germline loops: CDR1 SGDLS, CDR2 YYNGEE.